The rows below give T cell receptor beta chains drawn from one sample of a study of T cells in localized non-small cell lung cancer. The method was immunoSEQ multiplex PCR; TCRdb's version includes in-frame clones alone and lacks a portion of them. The table has about 40,000 clones, 80% to 85% seen once; the top ten hold around 7.8%. The sequencing here drew on peripheral blood mononuclear cells, taken before any cancer treatment. The receptors shown here come from a male donor aged 60 or over with stage II lung adenocarcinoma. The CDR3 runs from the conserved cysteine through the conserved F or W. D genes are given only for firm matches. Expanded clones are given a class, and other clones once, few, many or no size at all.

CDR3 length: 18
clone size: -
J gene: TRBJ2-4
V gene: TRBV5-4
D gene: TRBD1
CDR3 DNA: TGTGCCAGCAGCTTGGCCGGGGCGGGACAGGGGACAAAAAACATTCAGTACTTC
CDR3 protein: CASSLAGAGQGTKNIQYF

CDR3 length: 14
clone size: -
J gene: TRBJ2-1
V gene: TRBV11-3
D gene: -
CDR3 DNA: TGTGCCAGCAGCTTAGATGCGGGATTCAATGAGCAGTTCTTC
CDR3 protein: CASSLDAGFNEQFF

CDR3 length: 20
clone size: -
J gene: TRBJ2-1
V gene: TRBV9
D gene: -
CDR3 DNA: TGTGCCAGCAGCCCCCCCACCGGACAGGGAGACAGCGGGGCCTACAATGAGCAGTTCTTC
CDR3 protein: CASSPPTGQGDSGAYNEQFF

CDR3 length: 15
clone size: -
J gene: TRBJ2-7
V gene: TRBV7-9
D gene: -
CDR3 DNA: TGTGCCAGCAGCTTAAGTGCCTACCACTCCTACGAGCAGTACTTC
CDR3 protein: CASSLSAYHSYEQYF

CDR3 length: 13
clone size: -
J gene: TRBJ2-1
V gene: TRBV2
D gene: -
CDR3 DNA: TGTGCCAGCACTACTAGCTCCTACAATGAGCAGTTCTTC
CDR3 protein: CASTTSSYNEQFF

CDR3 length: 13
clone size: -
J gene: TRBJ2-5
V gene: TRBV18
D gene: -
CDR3 DNA: TGTGCCAGCTCGAAGACGGTACTCGAGACCCAGTACTTC
CDR3 protein: CASSKTVLETQYF

CDR3 length: 14
clone size: -
J gene: TRBJ2-5
V gene: TRBV7-9
D gene: -
CDR3 DNA: TGTGCCAGCAGCTTAGAAAGAGAGCAAGAGACCCAGTACTTC
CDR3 protein: CASSLEREQETQYF

CDR3 length: 16
clone size: -
J gene: TRBJ2-3
V gene: TRBV2
D gene: TRBD2
CDR3 DNA: TGTGCCAGCAGCTTCAGGACTAGCACCACAGGGGATACGCAGTATTTT
CDR3 protein: CASSFRTSTTGDTQYF

CDR3 length: 14
clone size: -
J gene: TRBJ2-7
V gene: TRBV7-2
D gene: -
CDR3 DNA: TGTGCCAGCAGCTTAGAAGGCCGGCCCTACGAGCAGTACTTC
CDR3 protein: CASSLEGRPYEQYF

CDR3 length: 12
clone size: -
J gene: TRBJ1-1
V gene: TRBV11-3
D gene: TRBD1
CDR3 DNA: TGTGCCAGCAGCACGGGACAGAGTAAAGCTTTCTTT
CDR3 protein: CASSTGQSKAFF

CDR3 length: 14
clone size: -
J gene: TRBJ2-5
V gene: TRBV5-6
D gene: TRBD1
CDR3 DNA: TGTGCCAGCAGCTTGGAGGGGGCCCAACAGACCCAGTACTTC
CDR3 protein: CASSLEGAQQTQYF

CDR3 length: 15
clone size: once
J gene: TRBJ2-3
V gene: TRBV7-9
D gene: TRBD2
CDR3 DNA: TGTGCCAGCAGCTTACGGGGACTAGGCACAGATACGCAGTATTTT
CDR3 protein: CASSLRGLGTDTQYF

CDR3 length: 13
clone size: -
J gene: TRBJ2-5
V gene: TRBV18
D gene: -
CDR3 DNA: TGTGCCAGCTCACGACAGACTCTCGAGACCCAGTACTTC
CDR3 protein: CASSRQTLETQYF

CDR3 length: 15
clone size: -
J gene: TRBJ2-5
V gene: TRBV7-7
D gene: TRBD2
CDR3 DNA: TGTGCTAGCAGCCCGCGGACTAGCGGGGGTGGGACCCAGTACTTC
CDR3 protein: CASSPRTSGGGTQYF

CDR3 length: 13
clone size: -
J gene: TRBJ2-5
V gene: TRBV7-3
D gene: -
CDR3 DNA: TGTGCCAGCAGCCTAGGGGGACTCGGGACCCAGTACTTC
CDR3 protein: CASSLGGLGTQYF

CDR3 length: 15
clone size: -
J gene: TRBJ2-7
V gene: TRBV6-1
D gene: -
CDR3 DNA: TGTGCCAGCAGTCTTCTGTCTTGGGCAGGCTACGAGCAGTACTTC
CDR3 protein: CASSLLSWAGYEQYF

CDR3 length: 13
clone size: -
J gene: TRBJ2-7
V gene: TRBV6-6
D gene: -
CDR3 DNA: TGTGCCAGCACCCCGGCACCAACCTACGAGCAGTACTTC
CDR3 protein: CASTPAPTYEQYF

CDR3 length: 13
clone size: medium-sized
J gene: TRBJ1-5
V gene: TRBV2
D gene: -
CDR3 DNA: TGTGCCAGCAGCCAGGGGTTAGAACAGCCCCAGCATTTT
CDR3 protein: CASSQGLEQPQHF

CDR3 length: 13
clone size: -
J gene: TRBJ2-1
V gene: TRBV30
D gene: -
CDR3 DNA: TGTGCCTGGAGTCCCACAGGGAGAGCTGAGCAGTTCTTC
CDR3 protein: CAWSPTGRAEQFF

CDR3 length: 14
clone size: -
J gene: TRBJ2-3
V gene: TRBV27
D gene: TRBD1
CDR3 DNA: TGTGCCAGCAGTCAGGGGGCTTGGACAGATACGCAGTATTTT
CDR3 protein: CASSQGAWTDTQYF

CDR3 length: 15
clone size: once
J gene: TRBJ2-6
V gene: TRBV19
D gene: -
CDR3 DNA: TGTGCCAGTAGTCGGCAGATCACTGGGGCCAACGTCCTGACTTTC
CDR3 protein: CASSRQITGANVLTF

CDR3 length: 16
clone size: -
J gene: TRBJ1-5
V gene: TRBV6-1
D gene: -
CDR3 DNA: TGTGCCAGCAGTGAACAGGGCCCGATTAGCAATCAGCCCCAGCATTTT
CDR3 protein: CASSEQGPISNQPQHF

CDR3 length: 14
clone size: -
J gene: TRBJ1-1
V gene: TRBV10-3
D gene: -
CDR3 DNA: TGTGCCATCAGCGGACAAGGGCGAGGGACTGAAGCTTTCTTT
CDR3 protein: CAISGQGRGTEAFF

CDR3 length: 14
clone size: once
J gene: TRBJ1-2
V gene: TRBV19
D gene: -
CDR3 DNA: TGTGCCAGTAGTCCCGAGGGGAGATGGTATGGCTACACCTTC
CDR3 protein: CASSPEGRWYGYTF

CDR3 length: 14
clone size: -
J gene: TRBJ1-4
V gene: TRBV28
D gene: -
CDR3 DNA: TGTGCCAGCACCATCGGTACAACTAATGAAAAACTGTTTTTT
CDR3 protein: CASTIGTTNEKLFF

CDR3 length: 15
clone size: -
J gene: TRBJ2-3
V gene: TRBV7-2
D gene: TRBD1
CDR3 DNA: TGTGCCAGCCGTCGAGGGACAGGGCACACAGATACGCAGTATTTT
CDR3 protein: CASRRGTGHTDTQYF

CDR3 length: 16
clone size: -
J gene: TRBJ2-1
V gene: TRBV9
D gene: TRBD2
CDR3 DNA: TGTGCCAGCAGCGTCGTTAGCGGGAGAGGCTACAATGAGCAGTTCTTC
CDR3 protein: CASSVVSGRGYNEQFF

CDR3 length: 15
clone size: once
J gene: TRBJ2-3
V gene: TRBV19
D gene: TRBD2
CDR3 DNA: TGTGCCAGTAGTTCCACTAGCGGGGGCACAGATACGCAGTATTTT
CDR3 protein: CASSSTSGGTDTQYF

CDR3 length: 15
clone size: -
J gene: TRBJ1-5
V gene: TRBV5-4
D gene: -
CDR3 DNA: TGTGCCAGCAGCCGGGAGGGGGGGCGCAATCAGCCCCAGCATTTT
CDR3 protein: CASSREGGRNQPQHF

CDR3 length: 16
clone size: -
J gene: TRBJ1-4
V gene: TRBV7-9
D gene: TRBD1
CDR3 DNA: TGTGCCAGCAGCTTACACCGGGACAGGGGGCGGGAAAAACTGTTTTTT
CDR3 protein: CASSLHRDRGREKLFF

CDR3 length: 14
clone size: -
J gene: TRBJ1-3
V gene: TRBV30
D gene: -
CDR3 DNA: TGTGCCTGGGGGTCGGCCTTCTCTGGAAACACCATATATTTT
CDR3 protein: CAWGSAFSGNTIYF

CDR3 length: 15
clone size: -
J gene: TRBJ1-2
V gene: TRBV5-5
D gene: TRBD1
CDR3 DNA: TGTGCCAGCAGCGTCGCGGGGACAGGGCGAGGGGGCTACACCTTC
CDR3 protein: CASSVAGTGRGGYTF

CDR3 length: 13
clone size: -
J gene: TRBJ1-1
V gene: TRBV29-1
D gene: -
CDR3 DNA: TGCAGCGTTGTGGGGGCCGGGGGGACTGAAGCTTTCTTT
CDR3 protein: CSVVGAGGTEAFF

CDR3 length: 16
clone size: -
J gene: TRBJ1-5
V gene: TRBV11-2
D gene: TRBD1
CDR3 DNA: TGTGCCAGCAGCTCCGGGACAGGCTTTGGCAATCAGCCCCAGCATTTT
CDR3 protein: CASSSGTGFGNQPQHF

CDR3 length: 12
clone size: once
J gene: TRBJ2-2
V gene: TRBV14
D gene: -
CDR3 DNA: TGTGCCAGCAGCCGAAATGACGGGGAGCTGTTTTTT
CDR3 protein: CASSRNDGELFF